The entry below describes one T cell receptor (beta chain). The target antigen is unknown. The method, 5' RACE with UMI labels, was used to prepare the TRB cDNA libraries. TCRdb re-called the 5' RACE reads and catalogs CDR3 proteins one per entry, DNA excluded. The sample totals tens of thousands of distinct CDR3 sequences; its top ten clones hold around 0.82%. Naive CD8+ T cells carried a CD45RO-CCR7+CD27+CD95- phenotype. This sample was included in a study of CXCR3-negative and CXCR3-positive naive CD8 T cells. At the level of the study: Some 130 million TRB reads were obtained in total, which works out to about 1.5 +/- 0.3 million per library.

CDR1 and CDR2 (germline): MDHEN, SYDVKM. The CDR3 loop spans 14 amino acids. Study-wide results and caveats: Diversity in memory CD8+ cells fell much lower than the comparably high levels seen in both naive subsets. When CXCR3-positive naive cells were set against CXCR3-negative naive cells, the former had more hydrophobic TRB CDR3s. Memory cells differed in TRBV-TRBJ usage, but naive CXCR3-negative and CXCR3-positive cells had similar usage.

This chain uses TRBV28 with TRBJ1-2; as DNA is missing, the TRBD1 call by TCRdb cannot be tested. What was sequenced was naive CXCR3+ CD8+ T cells from blood. The subset denotes: CD45RO-CCR7+CD27+CD95- naive CD8+ T cells expressing CXCR3 (TNR3+). The receptor was derived from a human donor in good health. Some clones in this sample may be carry-over from other donors' samples. The CDR3 reads CASSLTGGSYGYTF.